Following are 11 T cell receptor beta chains from one sample sequenced in a study of tumor-infiltrating lymphocytes in primary liver carcinoma. A primer matching the constant region was used to make TCR beta cDNA from approximately 500 ng of total RNA. TCR beta libraries came from three nested multiplex PCR rounds using slightly modified ARM-PCR. It was with TRBV1-TRBV30 forward primers and a C-beta reverse primer that the first two PCR rounds were run, at about 10 cycles each. TCRdb fed the multiplex PCR reads into MiXCR, producing one record per CDR3 protein. The sample holds some 110,000 distinct CDR3 sequences, around 60% seen once. The 20-30 mg bulk tissue piece was not sorted before simultaneous RNA and DNA extraction. The sequencing input was liver tumor tissue from sampling region 3. Subset of the sample: tumor region T3, left-lateral pole. The receptors here all came from an older woman with primary liver carcinoma and hepatitis B virus infection.

A word on this clonotype: A read error may produce the germline difference seen at one junction end. The chain recombines TRBV11-2 with TRBJ2-1; a possible D gene is TRBD1 (6 bases). The CDR3 has 15 amino acids. Germline assignment: CDR1 SGHAT and CDR2 FQNNGV. This CDR3 is CASSLLQGTYNEQVF. The CDR3 DNA sequence: TGTGCCAGCAGTTTACTACAGGGAACCTACAATGAGCAGGTCTTC.

In regard to this clonotype: Lacking the conserved final phenylalanine or tryptophan, this CDR3 likely reflects a read error. CDR3 sequence: CASSQGAAGELFS. The CDR3 DNA reads as TGTGCCAGCAGCCAAGGGGCTGCCGGGGAGCTGTTTTCC. V gene TRBV4-2 combines with J gene TRBJ2-2; no clear D gene. Germline V lookup: CDR1 LGHNA, CDR2 YNFKEQ. Trimming removed 1 base from V and 6 bases from J, with 6 bases in between. This CDR3 has 13 amino acids.

As to this clonotype: A much larger clone is a single base away; this may be a read error. This chain connects TRBV5-5 to TRBJ1-2; D ambiguous. This CDR3 has 17 residues. Per germline, CDR1 SGHKS and CDR2 YYEKEE (reference sequence). CDR3 loop: CASSLAKDSLRSYCYTF. CDR3 nucleotide sequence: TGTGCCAGCAGCTTGGCCAAGGATAGTTTACGTTCCTATTGCTACACCTTC.

The J gene is TRBJ2-3, the V gene TRBV11-2; D is ambiguous. Germline CDR1 and CDR2: SGHAT and FQNNGV. The CDR3 sequence is 14 residues long. Trimming removed 5 bases from V and 8 bases from J, with 17 bases in between. The CDR3 here is CASSMRLPAGTQYF. As DNA, the CDR3 is TGTGCCAGCAGCATGAGGCTTCCCGCAGGTACGCAGTATTTT.

This sequence joins TRBV20-1 and TRBJ2-5, with 9 bases lining up with TRBD2. V lost 3 bases, J lost 1 base, and 6 bases stayed unmatched. The CDR3 is 15 residues long. Germline CDR1 DFQATT, CDR2 SNEGSKA (reference sequence). The CDR3 region is CSASPLAGRQETQYF. CDR3 in DNA: TGCAGTGCTAGCCCTCTAGCGGGACGCCAAGAGACCCAGTACTTC.

As for this clonotype: An end of the junction differs from the germline gene, which may be a read error. This chain connects TRBV11-2 to TRBJ2-3; D uncertain. The CDR3 consists of 13 residues. The germline V gene has CDR1 SGHAT and CDR2 FQNNGV. In nucleotides, the CDR3 is TGTGCTAGGAGCACCCTGGTTGCAGATACGCGGTATTTT. This codes for CARSTLVADTRYF.

In its sample, this clonotype was seen a few times. A much more abundant neighbour one base away suggests this may be a read error. V gene TRBV4-1 combines with J gene TRBJ2-1, with 7 bases identical to TRBD1. The CDR3 is made up of 14 amino acids. Germline V CDR1 and CDR2: MGHRA, YSYEKL. The CDR3 DNA follows: TGCACCAGCAGCCAAGAGGGACAGAACAATGAGCAGTTCTTC. Protein: CTSSQEGQNNEQFF.

Worth noting for this clonotype: Being one base from a much bigger clone, this may be a read error. V gene TRBV12-3 or TRBV12-4 combines with J gene TRBJ1-3; D remains unclear. CDR3 size: 15 residues. The CDR3 here is CVSSSYLLSGNTIYF. CDR3 nucleotide sequence: TGTGTCAGCAGTTCCTACCTGCTCTCTGGAAACACCATATATTTT.

This chain connects TRBV6-5 to TRBJ2-3; maybe TRBD1 (6 bases). Looked up from germline, CDR1 is MNHEY and CDR2 is SVGAGI. This CDR3 is built from 16 residues. Trimming took 4 bases from V and 3 from J, leaving 17 bases between them. CDR3 amino acids: CASSSITGQGTDTQYF. The CDR3 DNA reads TGTGCCAGCAGTTCAATCACGGGACAAGGGACAGATACGCAGTATTTT.

Notes on this clonotype: The junction departs from the called germline gene at one end, perhaps through a read error. The chain has TRBV7-8 and TRBJ1-6; TRBD1 agrees at 8 bases. Germline assignment: CDR1 SGHVS and CDR2 FQNEAQ. This CDR3 spans 16 amino acids. The CDR3 reads CASSRDRSSYNSPFHF. CDR3 DNA: TGTGCCAGCAGCCGGGACAGGAGCTCCTATAATTCACCCTTCCACTTT.

This clonotype was recorded a few times. The chain joins TRBV5-1 to TRBJ2-5; TRBD2 matches 14 bases. The CDR3 has 16 amino acids. From germline, CDR1 is SGHRS and CDR2 YFSETQ. Trimming took 3 bases from V and 5 from J; bases not matched to a gene: 6. Written as DNA, the CDR3 is TGCGCCAGCAGCTGGGGACTAGCGGGAGCAGGGGAGACCCAGTACTTC. It codes for CASSWGLAGAGETQYF.